This TCR beta chain was profiled in a study of blood T cells in healthy people across ages. A second PCR of 7 to 11 cycles used a sample-barcoded 5' primer and a J-beta primer mix. Each sample provided no less than 2.5 million CDR3-containing paired-end reads. In TCRdb, the 5' RACE reads were re-called with MiXCR into one record per CDR3 protein. The data contain 750,000 to 950,000 distinct CDR3 sequences, roughly 50% of them singletons. Germline CDR1 reads MNHNS; CDR2 reads SASEGT. Trimming cost V 3 bases and J 2 bases, with 22 bases left between them. The CDR3 is 18 residues long. The chain has TRBV6-1 and TRBJ2-5, with D hard to call. Sequenced input: blood. This TCR came from a man aged 80 or over in good health. CDR3 nucleotide sequence: TGTGCCAGCAGTGATCCGACTGGTGCTAGGAGCCCGCAAGAGACCCAGTACTTC. Translating it yields CASSDPTGARSPQETQYF.